What follows is one T cell receptor (beta chain) and its context. This entry belongs to a study of blood T cell repertoires in COVID-19. Study context: COVID-19 samples, acute and convalescent, were from the United States, Italy and Spain. In each case, the material was cDNA or gDNA derived from T cells, B-cell-depleted T cells, or PBMCs.

Germline V gives CDR1 MGHRA, CDR2 YSYEKL. Trimming left V 5 bases short and J 6 bases short, with 19 bases between. The CDR3 contains 16 residues. One Seattle source followed patients from active infection through their disease course. How the authors handled the data: Amplification from reference gene primers served as the basis for estimated nucleated cell counts. Sequencing was performed with immunoSEQ multiplex PCR; in TCRdb, only in-frame clones are kept and a portion is missing. Clone size and the V and J calls come from that table; the DNA yielded D and trimming. The sample has around 150,000 clones; about nine tenths are singletons.

The chain links TRBV4-1 to TRBJ2-2, with D maybe TRBD2 (6 bases). This sequence originates from a man aged 25 to 45 with COVID-19, enrolled during active disease. Sequencing was carried out using peripheral blood. CDR3 nucleotide sequence: TGCGCCAGCAGCAGACATACTAGCAAGAGCGCCGGGGAGCTGTTTTTT. Translation: CASSRHTSKSAGELFF.